This TCR beta chain was obtained from a study of blood T cell repertoires in COVID-19 (TCRdb year 2020). Regarding the research as a whole: Collaborator samples came from the United States, Italy and Spain and covered acute and convalescent phases of COVID-19. The prospective study material was composed of cDNA or gDNA derived from T cells, B-cell-depleted T cells, or PBMCs. The dataset comprised deeply sampled blood TCRbeta repertoires from subjects exposed to, actively infected with, or recovered from COVID-19. The repertoires were released in a freely available public database intended as a resource for research on the immune response to SARS-CoV-2. Samples were obtained from the ongoing ImmuneRACE study (first 160 participants) and from about 1,300 subjects provided by 6 global collaborators. Sample metadata almost always included a de-identified subject ID, COVID-19 status, age in years and sex. Where HLA class I and class II types were available, the types were taken from metadata supplied by the sample provider, not from assay-based typing.

Of note for this clone: Its antigen is unknown. Base-call qualities are not available, and no considerably larger clone is one nucleotide away.

TCRbeta CDR3 regions were amplified from genomic DNA using the immunoSEQ Assay, a bias-controlled multiplex PCR. The authors processed their data as follows. The number of nucleated cells in each sample was estimated by amplification of reference gene primers within the assay. Sequence reads were collapsed and filtered to measure the absolute abundance of every unique TCRbeta CDR3 rearrangement. For each sample, productive Simpson clonality was calculated by taking the square root of Simpson's diversity index across productive rearrangements. TCRdb obtained this table from immuneACCESS and retained in-frame rearrangements with V and J assigned. These tables miss some clones; where compared with another copy, unresolved V genes account for less than half of the shortfall, and the remainder is unexplained. D and trimming come from the DNA, and the V and J calls and clone size come from that table. The sample table contains some 320,000 clones; only one count was recorded for 87% of them. The top ten clones comprise less than 9.5% of the sample.

Taken from cysteine to phenylalanine, the CDR3 has 17 residues. The DNA shown is the 51-base CDR3, in frame from base 1. The junction shows trimming of 6 bases on V and 1 base on J, and the gene matches do not reach 9 bases of it. CDR1 and CDR2 are read off the germline V gene as MDHEN and SYDVKM. Another Seattle source contributed samples from volunteer blood donors who had recovered from COVID-19. Collaborating institutions collected whole blood in K2EDTA tubes following their own protocols. For TCRbeta analysis, collaborators shipped samples as frozen whole blood, isolated PBMCs, or DNA extracted from either of those sample types. The investigation overall reported the following: The amount of clinical and demographic metadata varied by source and participant and was provided uncurated.

The sequence links TRBV28 to TRBJ1-5, with 10 bases matching TRBD1. Sequenced material: peripheral blood. The sequence was obtained from a woman aged 45-60 years who had recovered from COVID-19. Here is the DNA: TGTGCCAGCAGGCGACAGGGGGCGGAATGGAGCAATCAGCCCCAGCATTTT. It codes for CASRRQGAEWSNQPQHF.